Reported below is one T cell receptor beta chain. The antigen remains unidentified. Some clones are missing from TCRdb's copy, which holds only in-frame ones; the method was immunoSEQ multiplex PCR. The sample consists of more than 95,000 clones, less than 95% of them appearing once. The data were taken from a study of T cell responses to AZD1222 COVID-19 vaccine. Notes on the study in general: Following two doses of AZD1222, Spike-specific TCR breadth and depth rose. Vaccine-associated CD4 TCRs ranged over spike, dominating at 160-218 and 743-854. None of the repertoires were sampled until the peak T cell response had passed. Clonal diversity may have been underestimated in mostly white British donors.

CDR3 size: 14 residues. Germline V gene sequence: CDR1 SQVTM, CDR2 ANQGSEA. V lost 7 bases and J lost 6; bases outside the gene matches: 12. The source is an adult in good health. The sequences come from peripheral blood, collected on day 0 of AZD1222 vaccination. The rearrangement uses TRBV29-1 and TRBJ1-2; 9 bases agree with TRBD1. CDR3 bases: TGCAGCGGTGGTGGCGGACAGGGGATCGATGGCTACACCTTC. This sequence encodes CSGGGGQGIDGYTF.